The next 30 T cell receptor beta chains were all read from a single sample in a study of read filtering for tumor transcriptome and immune sequencing. The library was built from around 380 ng RNA with molecular barcoded adaptors for alpha/delta and beta/gamma chains. TCRdb reanalysed the reads using MiXCR and keeps one entry per CDR3 protein. The table records roughly 60,000 distinct CDR3 sequences, around a fifth of them present only once. The specimen sequenced was a population of CD138-negative cells sorted from bone marrow. These receptors all come from a donor at least 40 years old with multiple myeloma.

This clonotype was recorded a few times. The J gene is TRBJ1-5, the V gene TRBV28; weak D call: TRBD1 (5 bases). V lost 6 bases and J lost 4, with 19 bases in between. The germline CDR1 and CDR2 sequences are MDHEN and SYDVKM. CDR3 size: 16 residues. CDR3 sequence reads: CASRGLGTRQNQPQHF. CDR3 DNA sequence: TGTGCCAGCAGGGGCCTCGGGACTCGACAAAATCAGCCCCAGCATTTT. The variable domain in full, with the rest retrieved from reference TRBV28 and TRBJ1-5, is DVKVTQSSRYLVKRTGEKVFLECVQDMDHENMFWYRQDPGLGLRLIYFSYDVKMKEKGDIPEGYSVSREKKERFSLILESASTNQTSMYLCASRGLGTRQNQPQHFGDGTRLSIL.

This clonotype was seen many times. The rearrangement uses TRBV29-1 and TRBJ2-6; D is perhaps TRBD1 (6 bases). The CDR3 runs 15 residues. V lost 4 bases, J lost 0 bases, and 10 bases lay in between. The germline V gene has CDR1 SQVTM and CDR2 ANQGSEA. CDR3 in DNA: TGCAGCGTTGGACAGGCGAACTCTGGGGCCAACGTCCTGACTTTC. Translating it yields CSVGQANSGANVLTF.

This clonotype has at least ten counts. The chain couples TRBV12-3 or TRBV12-4 to TRBJ2-7, with TRBD1 matching 7 bases. The CDR3 is 13 residues long. V was clipped by 6 bases and J by 5 bases; unmatched bases: 7. The CDR3 is CASSQGQPNEQYF. The CDR3 coding sequence is TGTGCCAGCAGCCAGGGACAGCCCAACGAGCAGTACTTC.

This clonotype was counted at least ten times. The V gene is TRBV20-1, the J gene TRBJ1-1; no definite D call. Germline CDR1 is DFQATT and CDR2 is SNEGSKA (reference sequence). The CDR3 has 12 residues. CDR3 DNA sequence: TGCATCCCCCGGGGAGTGAACACTGAAGCTTTCTTT. Amino acids: CIPRGVNTEAFF.

This clonotype was seen ten or more times. V is TRBV28 and J is TRBJ2-2; no reliable D call. This CDR3 has 15 residues. Germline-derived CDR1 and CDR2 are MDHEN and SYDVKM. V was clipped by 6 bases and J by 4 bases, with 15 bases between them. Here the CDR3 reads CASSPPDHGTGELFF. CDR3 in DNA: TGTGCCAGCAGCCCCCCAGACCACGGCACCGGGGAGCTGTTTTTT. Full variable domain (outside the CDR3, taken from reference TRBV28 and TRBJ2-2): DVKVTQSSRYLVKRTGEKVFLECVQDMDHENMFWYRQDPGLGLRLIYFSYDVKMKEKGDIPEGYSVSREKKERFSLILESASTNQTSMYLCASSPPDHGTGELFFGEGSRLTVL.

On this clonotype: This likely reflects a read error, since a far larger clone is one base away. The V gene is TRBV6-1, the J gene TRBJ2-1, with 7 bases that match TRBD1. The germline V gene encodes CDR1 MNHNS and CDR2 SASEGT. The CDR3 is made up of 15 amino acids. Written as DNA, the CDR3 is TGTGCCAGCAGGATGACAGGGTACGGCTACAATGAGCAGCTCTTC. This sequence encodes CASRMTGYGYNEQLF.

This clonotype qualifies as medium-sized. The chain employs TRBV12-3 or TRBV12-4 and TRBJ1-1; D uncertain. The CDR3 length is 12 residues. V was shortened by 6 bases and J by 2 bases, with 7 bases between the two germline ends. CDR3 coding DNA: TGTGCCAGCAGCTATGCCAACACTGAAGCTTTCTTT. Translated: CASSYANTEAFF.

The chain employs TRBV28 and TRBJ2-7; TRBD1 aligns across 7 bases. The J segment lost 9 bases and the V segment lost 5 bases, leaving 16 bases of the junction unmatched. Germline-derived CDR1 and CDR2 are MDHEN and SYDVKM. The CDR3 length is 15 residues. For the CDR3, the DNA is TGTGCCAGCAGTAACCCGGTTAGGGGGCTTCTTAGGCAGTACTTC. Its protein product is CASSNPVRGLLRQYF.

For this clonotype: Without the conserved terminal phenylalanine or tryptophan, this CDR3 likely stems from a read error. Written as DNA, the CDR3 is TGCGCCAGCAGCTGGGACAGGGAGTTAAGTGAAAAACTGTTTCTT. Translated, it gives CASSWDRELSEKLFL. The rearrangement links TRBV5-6 to TRBJ1-4, with 9 bases matching TRBD1. Germline assignment: CDR1 SGHDT and CDR2 YYEEEE. The CDR3 contains 15 residues.

This clonotype has a count of ten or more. The V and J genes are TRBV12-3 or TRBV12-4 and TRBJ1-5, with 9 bases fitting TRBD1. The CDR3 covers 13 residues. V lost 6 bases, J lost 4 bases, and 1 base stayed unmatched. For the CDR3, the DNA is TGTGCCAGCAGGGGGACAGGGAATCAGCCCCAGCATTTT. It translates to CASRGTGNQPQHF.

The table lists this clonotype with many counts. The chain couples TRBV3-1 to TRBJ2-3; 10 bases are shared with TRBD2. Germline V gene sequence: CDR1 LGHDT, CDR2 YNNKEL (reference sequence). CDR3 size: 18 residues. With 2 bases clipped from V and 1 base from J, the junction kept 9 bases outside the gene matches. The CDR3 nucleotides read TGTGCCAGCAGCCAATTCGAATTTAGCGGGGGGCGCACAGATACGCAGTATTTT. Its translation: CASSQFEFSGGRTDTQYF.

The table lists this clonotype with a few counts. This sequence joins TRBV20-1 and TRBJ1-4; weak D call: TRBD1 (6 bases). CDR3 length: 15 amino acids. The V end was cut by 5 bases, the J end by 4 bases, with 17 bases between. CDR1 and CDR2 from the germline V gene are DFQATT and SNEGSKA (reference sequence). The CDR3 region has the DNA TGCAGTGCTCGGTCCAGGACAGAGGATAATGAAAAACTGTTTTTT. This codes for CSARSRTEDNEKLFF.

This clonotype was detected only a few times. The V call is TRBV5-4, the J call TRBJ2-7; unclear D gene. Trimming removed 8 bases from V and 0 bases from J, with 12 bases in between. Germline values: CDR1 SGHNT, CDR2 YYREEE (reference sequence). The CDR3 loop spans 13 amino acids. The CDR3 here is CASSDHFSYEQYF. CDR3 coding DNA: TGTGCCAGTTCGGACCACTTCTCCTACGAGCAGTACTTC.

This clonotype has a count of ten or more. The J gene is TRBJ1-5, the V gene TRBV6-5; 7 bases agree with TRBD1. This CDR3 spans 14 amino acids. Looked up from germline, CDR1 is MNHEY and CDR2 is SVGAGI. Unmatched junction bases numbered 9, after V lost 6 bases and J lost 7 bases. CDR3 nucleotide sequence: TGTGCCAGCAGACCAACAGGGGATGGGCAGCCCCAGCATTTT. Its protein product is CASRPTGDGQPQHF.

Comments on this clonotype: A read error may explain this, as a much larger clone is one base away. It is likely a read error, because the conserved phenylalanine at the end of the CDR3 is missing. The chain employs TRBV20-1 and TRBJ2-1; no clear D gene. Between the trimmed V and J ends, which lost 4 bases and 6 bases, there was a span of 16 bases. The CDR3 length is 14 residues. The germline gives CDR1 DFQATT, CDR2 SNEGSKA (reference sequence). The CDR3 DNA sequence: TGCAGTGCTATCCACCTCTCCATCGGCAATGAGCAGTTCCCC. Protein product: CSAIHLSIGNEQFP.

The J gene is TRBJ1-5, the V gene TRBV6-5; D uncertain. The CDR3 is 15 residues long. CDR1 is MNHEY and CDR2 is SVGAGI in the germline V gene. V dropped 4 bases and J dropped 2 bases, with 12 bases sitting between them. CDR3 DNA sequence: TGTGCCAGCAGTTCCCGGGGAGGGCGCAATCAGCCCCAGCATTTT. Encoded protein: CASSSRGGRNQPQHF.

This clonotype was seen ten or more times. V and J are TRBV7-8 and TRBJ2-3, with TRBD2 identical over 8 bases. This CDR3 region has 17 residues. V lost 5 bases and J lost 0; bases outside the gene matches: 10. Germline V gene sequence: CDR1 SGHVS, CDR2 FQNEAQ. CDR3 residues: CASSLVAGSFSTDTQYF. The CDR3, as DNA: TGTGCCAGCAGCCTGGTAGCGGGGAGTTTTAGCACAGATACGCAGTATTTT.

As to this clonotype: One end of the junction is discordant with germline, which a read error may explain. The genes are TRBV5-1 and TRBJ2-2, with D perhaps given as TRBD1 or TRBD2 (5 bases each). CDR1 SGHRS and CDR2 YFSETQ come from the germline V gene. This CDR3 has 17 residues. Written as DNA, the CDR3 is TGCGCCAGCAGTATGATCACGGGGCATTCGAACACCGGGGCGCTGTTTTTT. As protein: CASSMITGHSNTGALFF.

This clonotype was seen ten or more times. This chain connects TRBV20-1 to TRBJ1-5; tentative D call: TRBD1 (5 bases). The CDR3 totals 12 residues. Germline loops: CDR1 DFQATT, CDR2 SNEGSKA (reference sequence). Trimming cost V 5 bases and J 6 bases, with 11 bases left between them. The DNA for the CDR3 is TGCAGTGCTTGGGGCATGGGTCAGCCCCAGCATTTT. This encodes CSAWGMGQPQHF.

This chain connects TRBV28 to TRBJ2-5, with 7 bases lining up with TRBD1. V shed 5 bases and J 4 bases; nucleotides not matched to a gene: 4. Germline CDR1 reads MDHEN; CDR2 reads SYDVKM. The CDR3 contains 13 residues. The CDR3 DNA reads TGTGCCAGCAGTCGACAGGGCGGAGAGACCCAGTACTTC. Amino acids: CASSRQGGETQYF.

This clonotype was found many times. The chain recombines TRBV6-1 with TRBJ2-7; D perhaps matches TRBD2 (7 bases). V lost 4 bases to trimming and J lost 2 bases, with 18 bases between them. Germline V gene lookup returns CDR1 MNHNS and CDR2 SASEGT. CDR3 length: 16 amino acids. The CDR3 coding sequence is TGTGCCAGCAGTGCTACTCGGGGGGCGCAGACCTACGAGCAGTACTTC. Protein sequence: CASSATRGAQTYEQYF.

This clonotype was seen at least ten times. The genes are TRBV27 and TRBJ1-4; tentatively, D is TRBD1 (6 bases). Trimming took off 6 bases at V and 4 bases at J, with 12 bases between the two ends. The CDR3 runs to 14 residues. The germline V gene encodes CDR1 MNHEY and CDR2 SMNVEV (reference sequence). CDR3 amino acids: CASRLRGYNEKLFF. CDR3 nucleotides: TGTGCCAGCAGACTCAGGGGATATAATGAAAAACTGTTTTTT.

The chain uses TRBV19 and TRBJ2-6; D remains unclear. CDR1 LNHDA and CDR2 SQIVND come from the germline V gene (reference sequence). Trimming pared 8 bases from V and 3 bases from J, leaving 5 bases between. The CDR3 sequence is 12 residues long. The CDR3 here is CASPLGANVLTF. The CDR3 nucleotides read TGTGCCAGTCCCCTTGGGGCCAACGTCCTGACTTTC.

This clonotype was seen ten or more times. The chain couples TRBV20-1 to TRBJ2-3; D might be TRBD2 (6 bases). The CDR3 has 14 residues. V dropped 1 base and J dropped 6 bases, with 14 bases sitting between them. Germline V gene data show CDR1 as DFQATT and CDR2 as SNEGSKA (reference sequence). The CDR3 loop reads CSARVGSTRDTQYF. The CDR3 DNA is TGCAGTGCTAGAGTTGGGTCGACTAGGGATACGCAGTATTTT.

This clonotype appeared a few times. This may stem from a read error, because a much larger clone lies one nucleotide away. J is TRBJ2-7 and V is TRBV10-3, with D hard to call. CDR1 ENHRY and CDR2 SYGVKD come from the germline V gene. CDR3 length: 13 amino acids. CDR3 residues: CAIRDLERYEQCF. The CDR3 DNA follows: TGTGCCATCAGAGACTTAGAGCGCTACGAGCAGTGCTTC.

This rearrangement joins TRBV11-2 to TRBJ2-2; 8 nucleotides match TRBD2. V was clipped by 5 bases and J by 7 bases; unmatched bases: 12. Per the germline V gene, CDR1 is SGHAT and CDR2 is FQNNGV. CDR3 length: 16 residues. CDR3 DNA: TGTGCCAGCAGCCGCCGATGGCGGGAGGAAGGCGGGGAGCTGTTTTTT. It encodes CASSRRWREEGGELFF. The full variable domain, completed using reference TRBV11-2 and TRBJ2-2, is EAGVAQSPRYKIIEKRQSVAFWCNPISGHATLYWYQQILGQGPKLLIQFQNNGVVDDSQLPKDRFSAERLKGVDSTLKIQPAKLEDSAVYLCASSRRWREEGGELFFGEGSRLTVL.

This clonotype was seen many times. The CDR3 reads CASSFLTGIMNTEAFF. The CDR3 DNA is TGTGCCAGCAGCTTTTTGACAGGAATTATGAACACTGAAGCTTTCTTT. The V and J genes are TRBV7-6 and TRBJ1-1; D possibly corresponds to TRBD1 (6 bases). The germline V gene encodes CDR1 SGHVS and CDR2 FNYEAQ. The CDR3 is 16 residues long. V lost 3 bases, J lost 0 bases, and 14 bases lay in between.

As concerns this clonotype: This could be a read error, since a much larger clone is one nucleotide away. The genes are TRBV29-1 and TRBJ1-4, with D perhaps TRBD1 (5 bases). Germline loops: CDR1 SQVTM, CDR2 ANQGSEA. With 4 bases removed from V and 1 base from J, the gap between germline ends came to 7 bases. The CDR3 covers 13 residues. CDR3 sequence reads: CSVVGVTNEKLFF. As DNA, the CDR3 is TGCAGCGTTGTGGGGGTAACTAATGAAAAACTGTTTTTT. Together with reference TRBV29-1 and TRBJ1-4, the CDR3 gives the full variable domain: SAVISQKPSRDICQRGTSLTIQCQVDSQVTMMFWYRQQPGQSLTLIATANQGSEATYESGFVIDKFPISRPNLTFSTLTVSNMSPEDSSIYLCSVVGVTNEKLFFGSGTQLSVL.

This clonotype was seen at least ten times. CDR3 amino acids: CASSLVGGASADTQYF. The DNA of the CDR3 is TGTGCCAGCAGCTTAGTAGGGGGGGCCAGTGCAGATACGCAGTATTTT. The chain couples TRBV11-2 to TRBJ2-3, with D tentatively TRBD2 (7 bases). The V end was cut by 1 base, the J end by 4 bases, with 15 bases between. In germline, CDR1 is SGHAT, CDR2 FQNNGV. The CDR3 contains 16 residues.

CDR3 sequence reads: CASSEANYGYTF. The DNA of the CDR3 is TGTGCCAGCAGCGAGGCAAACTATGGCTACACCTTC. The chain couples TRBV3-1 to TRBJ1-2; D gene ambiguous. Trimming left V 5 bases short and J 2 bases short, with 6 bases between. Germline lookup yields CDR1 LGHDT and CDR2 YNNKEL (reference sequence). The CDR3 is 12 residues long.